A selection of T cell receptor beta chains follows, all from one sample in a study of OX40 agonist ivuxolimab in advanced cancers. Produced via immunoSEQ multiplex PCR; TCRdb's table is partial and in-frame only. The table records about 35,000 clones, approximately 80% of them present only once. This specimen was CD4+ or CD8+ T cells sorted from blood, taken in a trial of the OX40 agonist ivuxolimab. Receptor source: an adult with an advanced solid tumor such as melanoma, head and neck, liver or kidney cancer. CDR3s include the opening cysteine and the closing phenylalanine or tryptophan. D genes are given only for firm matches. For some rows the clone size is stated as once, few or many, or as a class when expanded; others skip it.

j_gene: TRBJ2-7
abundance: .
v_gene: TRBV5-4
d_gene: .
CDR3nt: TGTGCCAGCAGCGGCGACCCGGCGGGGGAGCAGTACTTC
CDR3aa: CASSGDPAGEQYF

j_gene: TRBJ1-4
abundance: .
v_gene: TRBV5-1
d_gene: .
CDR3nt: TGCGCCAGCAGCTTGGAAGGAGACAGCTATGAAAAACTGTTTTTT
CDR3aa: CASSLEGDSYEKLFF

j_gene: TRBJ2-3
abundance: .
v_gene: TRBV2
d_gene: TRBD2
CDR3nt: TGTGCCAGCAGTTTGCGGGGGGTAAGGGCAGATACGCAGTATTTT
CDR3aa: CASSLRGVRADTQYF

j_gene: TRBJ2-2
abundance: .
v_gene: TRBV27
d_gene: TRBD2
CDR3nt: TGTGCCAGCTCCCCTAGCGGGGGGTATTTTACCGGGGAGCTGTTTTTT
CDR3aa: CASSPSGGYFTGELFF

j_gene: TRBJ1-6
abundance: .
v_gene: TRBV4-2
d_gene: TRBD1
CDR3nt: TGTGCCAGCAGCCAAGCCCCCAGGGGGTATGGTTCACCCCTCCACTTT
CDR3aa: CASSQAPRGYGSPLHF

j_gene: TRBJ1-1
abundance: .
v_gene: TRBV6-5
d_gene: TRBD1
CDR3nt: TGTGCCACCTCGACAGGGGGCATTGAGGCTTTCTTT
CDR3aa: CATSTGGIEAFF

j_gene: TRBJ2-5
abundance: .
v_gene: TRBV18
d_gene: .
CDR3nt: TGTGCCAGCTCACCAGGATTAGACGGTCAAGAGACCCAGTACTTC
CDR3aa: CASSPGLDGQETQYF

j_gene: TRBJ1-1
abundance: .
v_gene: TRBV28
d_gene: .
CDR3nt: TGTGCCAGCAGTTTTTTGAGGACTGAAGCTTTCTTT
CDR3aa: CASSFLRTEAFF

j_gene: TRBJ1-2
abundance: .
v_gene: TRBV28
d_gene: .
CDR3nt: TGTGCCAGCAGTTTACCCCTGGGAGGGTCGCCGTTCGGCTACACCTTC
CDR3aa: CASSLPLGGSPFGYTF

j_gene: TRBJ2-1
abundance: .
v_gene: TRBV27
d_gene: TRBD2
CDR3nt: TGTGCCAGCAGTTGGCTTTTGACTAGCGGGGGGGGTGAGCAGTTCTTC
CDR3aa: CASSWLLTSGGGEQFF

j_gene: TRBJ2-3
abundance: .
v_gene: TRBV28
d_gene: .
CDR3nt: TGTGCCGCATTACGGGGCTACACAGATACGCAGTATTTT
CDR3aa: CAALRGYTDTQYF

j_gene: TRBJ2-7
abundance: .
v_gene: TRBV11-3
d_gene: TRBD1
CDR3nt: TGTGCCAGCAGAGACAGGGAAACCTACGAGCAGTACTTC
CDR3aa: CASRDRETYEQYF

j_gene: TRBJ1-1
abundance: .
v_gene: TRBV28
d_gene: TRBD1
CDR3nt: TGTGCCAGCAGTTCCGGTGGGACAGGGGGGGTGGGTGCTTTCTTT
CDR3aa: CASSSGGTGGVGAFF

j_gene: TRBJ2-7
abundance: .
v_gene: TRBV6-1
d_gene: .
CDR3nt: TGTGCCAGCAGTGAAGGCCAGGGGGGCTACGAGCAGTACTTT
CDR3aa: CASSEGQGGYEQYF

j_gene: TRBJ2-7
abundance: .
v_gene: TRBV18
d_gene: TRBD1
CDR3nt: TGTGCTAGCAAAAACCGGGACAGCTCCTACGAGCAGTACTTC
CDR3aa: CASKNRDSSYEQYF

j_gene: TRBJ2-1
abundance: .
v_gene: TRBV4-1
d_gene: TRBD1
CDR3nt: TGCGCCAGCAGCCAAGAGTGGGGACAGGGGGTGGATGAGCAGTTCTTC
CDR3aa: CASSQEWGQGVDEQFF

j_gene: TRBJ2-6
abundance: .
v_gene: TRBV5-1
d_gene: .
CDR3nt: TGCGCCAGCAGCTTATTATCCCCTAGTTCCTTGGTGGCTGGGGCCAACGTCCTGACTTTC
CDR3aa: CASSLLSPSSLVAGANVLTF

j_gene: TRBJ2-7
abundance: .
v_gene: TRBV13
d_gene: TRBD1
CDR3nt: TGTGCCAGCAGCTCCCAGGGGGTCGAGCAGTACTTC
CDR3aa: CASSSQGVEQYF

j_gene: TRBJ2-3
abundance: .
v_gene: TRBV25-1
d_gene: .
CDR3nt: TGTGCCAGCAGCGTTAGCACAGATACGCAGTATTTT
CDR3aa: CASSVSTDTQYF

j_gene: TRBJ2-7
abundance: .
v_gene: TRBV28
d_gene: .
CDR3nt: TGTGCCAGCATTGCGTCCCGGTTGTCCTACGAGCAGTACTTC
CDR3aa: CASIASRLSYEQYF

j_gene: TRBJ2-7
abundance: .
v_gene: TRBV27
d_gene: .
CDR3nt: TGTGCCAGCAGTTTAGGGGTGACCTACGAGCAGTACTTC
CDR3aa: CASSLGVTYEQYF

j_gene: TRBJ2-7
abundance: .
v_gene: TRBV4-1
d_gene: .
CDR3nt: TGCGCCAGCAGCCAAGGAGTCGGACCGACCGAGCAGTACTTC
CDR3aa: CASSQGVGPTEQYF

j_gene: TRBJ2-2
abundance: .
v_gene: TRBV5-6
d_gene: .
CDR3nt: TGTGCCAGCAGCGCCGGGACGACGAACACCGGGGAGCTGTTTTTT
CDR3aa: CASSAGTTNTGELFF

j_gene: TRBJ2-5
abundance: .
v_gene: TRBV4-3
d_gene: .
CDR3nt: TGCGCCAGCAGCCAAGATCTGGACTTTCAAGAGACCCAGTACTTC
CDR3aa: CASSQDLDFQETQYF

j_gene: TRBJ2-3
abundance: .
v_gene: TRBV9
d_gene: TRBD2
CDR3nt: TGTGCCAGCAGGAGCGGGGCGGGTGATACGCAGTATTTT
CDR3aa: CASRSGAGDTQYF

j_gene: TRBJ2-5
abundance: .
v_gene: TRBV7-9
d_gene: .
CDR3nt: TGTGCCAGCAGCTTCTTCGGGGAAGGGGAAGAGACCCAGTACTTC
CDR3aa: CASSFFGEGEETQYF

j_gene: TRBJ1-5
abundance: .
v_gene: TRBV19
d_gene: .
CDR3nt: TGTGCCAGTAGTATAGCCCCGAATCAGCCCCAGCATTTT
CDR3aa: CASSIAPNQPQHF

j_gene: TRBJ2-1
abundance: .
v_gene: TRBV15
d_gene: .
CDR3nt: TGTGCCACCAGCAGAGGGGGCAATGAGCAGTTCTTC
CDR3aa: CATSRGGNEQFF

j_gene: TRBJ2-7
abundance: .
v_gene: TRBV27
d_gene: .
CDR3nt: TGTGCCAGCAGCGAGGGCCACGAGCAGTACTTC
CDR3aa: CASSEGHEQYF

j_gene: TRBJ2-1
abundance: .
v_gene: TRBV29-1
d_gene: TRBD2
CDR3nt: TGCAGCGTTGAAGATACAACTAGCGGGAGGCTTGAGCAGTTCTTC
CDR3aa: CSVEDTTSGRLEQFF

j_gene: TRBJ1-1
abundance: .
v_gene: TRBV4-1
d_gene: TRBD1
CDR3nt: TGCGCCAGCAGCCCGTACTCGACAGGGGGGACTGAAGCTTTCTTT
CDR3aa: CASSPYSTGGTEAFF

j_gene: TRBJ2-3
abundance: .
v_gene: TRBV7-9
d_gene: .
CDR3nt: TGTGCCAGCAGCTTAAGTCGGCAGGGCGCAGATACGCAGTATTTT
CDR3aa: CASSLSRQGADTQYF

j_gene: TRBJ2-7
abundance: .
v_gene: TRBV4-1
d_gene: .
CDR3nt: TGCGCCAGCAGCCAAGATCGAGACAGGTACTACGAGCAGTACTTC
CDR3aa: CASSQDRDRYYEQYF

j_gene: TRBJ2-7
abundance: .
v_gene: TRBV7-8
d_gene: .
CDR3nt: TGTGCCAGCAGCTTAGGTGGGGTAGCCTACGAGCAGTACTTC
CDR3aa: CASSLGGVAYEQYF

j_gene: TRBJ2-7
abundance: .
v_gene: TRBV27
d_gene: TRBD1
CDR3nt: TGTGCCAGCAGTGTACGGGACAGGGGCTACGAGCAGTACTTC
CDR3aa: CASSVRDRGYEQYF

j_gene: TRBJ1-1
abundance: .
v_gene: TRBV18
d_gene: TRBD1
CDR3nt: TGTGCCAGCTCACCAGGCCGGACAGGGGAGTGGTGTATGAACACTGAAGCTTTCTTT
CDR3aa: CASSPGRTGEWCMNTEAFF

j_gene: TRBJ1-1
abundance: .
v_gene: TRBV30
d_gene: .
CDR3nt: TGTGCCTGGAGACTGGCTTTGAACACTGAAGCTTTCTTT
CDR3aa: CAWRLALNTEAFF

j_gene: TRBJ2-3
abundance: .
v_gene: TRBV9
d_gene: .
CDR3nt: TGTGCCAGCAGCCCCCGCGGCGTGACCCTTTCAAAGGAAGATACGCAGTATTTT
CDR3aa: CASSPRGVTLSKEDTQYF

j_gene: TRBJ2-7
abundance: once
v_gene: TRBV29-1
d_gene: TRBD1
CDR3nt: TGCAGCGTTGAGGACAGGGGGCGGAGGGAGCAGTACTTC
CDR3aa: CSVEDRGRREQYF

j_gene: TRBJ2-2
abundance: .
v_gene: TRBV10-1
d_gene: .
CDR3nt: TGCGCCAGCGGATACTGGACCGGGGAGCTGTTTTTT
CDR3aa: CASGYWTGELFF

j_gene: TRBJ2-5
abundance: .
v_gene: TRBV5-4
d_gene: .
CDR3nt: TGTGCCAGCAGCTTCGGGGAGACCCAGTACTTC
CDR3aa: CASSFGETQYF